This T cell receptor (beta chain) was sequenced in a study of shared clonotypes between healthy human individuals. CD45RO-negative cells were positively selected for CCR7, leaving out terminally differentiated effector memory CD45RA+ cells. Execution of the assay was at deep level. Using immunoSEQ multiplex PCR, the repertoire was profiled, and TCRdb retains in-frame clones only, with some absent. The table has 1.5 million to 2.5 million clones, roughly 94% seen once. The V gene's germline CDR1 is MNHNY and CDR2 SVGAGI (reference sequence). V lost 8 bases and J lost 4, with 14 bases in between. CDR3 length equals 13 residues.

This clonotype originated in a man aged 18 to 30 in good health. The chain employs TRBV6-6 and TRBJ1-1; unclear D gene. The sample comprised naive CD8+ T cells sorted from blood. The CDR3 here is CASRRAQTTEAFF. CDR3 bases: TGTGCCAGCCGTCGGGCACAGACCACTGAAGCTTTCTTT.